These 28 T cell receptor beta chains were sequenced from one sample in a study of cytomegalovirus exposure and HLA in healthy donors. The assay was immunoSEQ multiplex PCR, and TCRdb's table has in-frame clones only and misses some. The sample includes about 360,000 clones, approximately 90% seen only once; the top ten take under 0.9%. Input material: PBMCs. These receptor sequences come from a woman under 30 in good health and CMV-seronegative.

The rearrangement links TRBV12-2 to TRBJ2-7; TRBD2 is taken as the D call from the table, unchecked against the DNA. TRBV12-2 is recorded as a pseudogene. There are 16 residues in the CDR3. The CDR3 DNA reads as TGTGCAAGTCGCTCTAGCCGACTAGCGGGGGGGCACGAGCAGTACTTC. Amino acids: CASRSSRLAGGHEQYF.

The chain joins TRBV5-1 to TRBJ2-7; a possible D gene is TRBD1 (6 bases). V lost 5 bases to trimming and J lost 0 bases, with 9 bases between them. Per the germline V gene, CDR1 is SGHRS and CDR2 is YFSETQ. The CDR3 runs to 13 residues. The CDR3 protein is CASRSDSSYEQYF. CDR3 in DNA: TGCGCCAGCAGATCGGACAGCTCCTACGAGCAGTACTTC.

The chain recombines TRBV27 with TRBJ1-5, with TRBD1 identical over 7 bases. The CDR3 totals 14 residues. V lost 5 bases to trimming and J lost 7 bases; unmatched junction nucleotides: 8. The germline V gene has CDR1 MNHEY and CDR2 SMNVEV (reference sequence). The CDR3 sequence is CASSQDRARQPQHF. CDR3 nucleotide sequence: TGTGCCAGCAGTCAAGACAGGGCCAGGCAGCCCCAGCATTTT.

CDR3 loop: CASSTAGGSYEQYF. CDR3 in DNA: TGTGCCAGCAGTACGGCGGGAGGATCCTACGAGCAGTACTTC. The rearrangement links TRBV6-5 to TRBJ2-7; TRBD2 aligns across 8 bases. Unmatched junction bases numbered 4, after V lost 5 bases and J lost 1 base. CDR1 is MNHEY, CDR2 SVGAGI, per germline. This CDR3 contains 14 residues.

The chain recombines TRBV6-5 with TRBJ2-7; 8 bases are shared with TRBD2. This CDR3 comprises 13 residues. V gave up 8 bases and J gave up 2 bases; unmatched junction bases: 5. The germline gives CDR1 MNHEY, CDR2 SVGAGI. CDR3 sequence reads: CASGPGLAYEQYF. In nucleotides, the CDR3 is TGTGCCAGCGGCCCGGGACTAGCCTACGAGCAGTACTTC.

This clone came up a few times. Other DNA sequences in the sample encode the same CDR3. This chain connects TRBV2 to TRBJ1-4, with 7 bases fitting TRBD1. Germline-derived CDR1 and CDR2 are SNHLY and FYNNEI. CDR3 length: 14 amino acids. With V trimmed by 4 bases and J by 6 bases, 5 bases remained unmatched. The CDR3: CASSARTGDEKLFF. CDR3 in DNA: TGTGCCAGCAGTGCCAGGACAGGAGATGAAAAACTGTTTTTT.

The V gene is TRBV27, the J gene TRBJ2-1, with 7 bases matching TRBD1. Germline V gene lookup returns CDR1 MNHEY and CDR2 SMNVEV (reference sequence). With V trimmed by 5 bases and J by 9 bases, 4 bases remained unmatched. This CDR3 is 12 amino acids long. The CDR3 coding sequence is TGTGCCAGCAGTCCGACAGGGTCTGAGCAGTTCTTC. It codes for CASSPTGSEQFF.

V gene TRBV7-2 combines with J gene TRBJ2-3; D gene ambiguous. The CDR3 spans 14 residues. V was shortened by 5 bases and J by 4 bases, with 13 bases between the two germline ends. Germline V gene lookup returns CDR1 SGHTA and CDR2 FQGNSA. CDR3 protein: CASSPSPGSDTQYF. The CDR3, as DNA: TGTGCCAGCAGCCCGTCTCCTGGCTCAGATACGCAGTATTTT.

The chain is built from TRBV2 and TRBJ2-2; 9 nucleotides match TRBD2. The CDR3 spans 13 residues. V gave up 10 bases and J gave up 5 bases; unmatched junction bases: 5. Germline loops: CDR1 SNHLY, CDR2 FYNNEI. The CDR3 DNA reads TGTGCCACCTTAAGCGGGGGGACCGGGGAGCTGTTTTTT. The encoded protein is CATLSGGTGELFF.

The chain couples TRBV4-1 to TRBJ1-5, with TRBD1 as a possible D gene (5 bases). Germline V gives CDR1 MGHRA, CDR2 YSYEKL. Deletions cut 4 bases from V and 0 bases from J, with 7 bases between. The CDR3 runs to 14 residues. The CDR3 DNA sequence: TGCGCCAGCAGCCCGACAGTTAGCAATCAGCCCCAGCATTTT. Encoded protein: CASSPTVSNQPQHF.

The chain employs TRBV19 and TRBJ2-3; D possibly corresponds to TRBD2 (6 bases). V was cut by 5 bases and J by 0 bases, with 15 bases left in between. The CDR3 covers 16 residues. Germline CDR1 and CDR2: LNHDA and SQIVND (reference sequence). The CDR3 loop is CASSSNGGTSTDTQYF. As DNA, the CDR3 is TGTGCCAGTAGTTCGAACGGGGGAACTAGCACAGATACGCAGTATTTT.

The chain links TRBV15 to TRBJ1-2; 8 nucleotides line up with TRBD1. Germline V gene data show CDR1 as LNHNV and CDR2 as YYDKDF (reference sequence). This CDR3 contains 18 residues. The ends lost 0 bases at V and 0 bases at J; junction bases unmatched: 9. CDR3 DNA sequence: TGTGCCACCAGCAGAGATGACACAGGGGGGCAAGCTAACTATGGCTACACCTTC. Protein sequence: CATSRDDTGGQANYGYTF.

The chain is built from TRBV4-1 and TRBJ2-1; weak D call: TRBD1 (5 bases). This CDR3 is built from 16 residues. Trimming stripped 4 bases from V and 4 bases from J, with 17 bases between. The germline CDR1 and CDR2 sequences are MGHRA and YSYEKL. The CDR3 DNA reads TGCGCCAGCAGCCGCCGAGAGGACATGGGATACAATGAGCAGTTCTTC. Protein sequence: CASSRREDMGYNEQFF.

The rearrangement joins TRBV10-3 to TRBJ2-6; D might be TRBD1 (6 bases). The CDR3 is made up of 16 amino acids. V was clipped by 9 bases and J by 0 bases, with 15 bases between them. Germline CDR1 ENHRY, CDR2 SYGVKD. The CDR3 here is CAISTGLSSGANVLTF. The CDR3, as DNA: TGTGCCATATCAACAGGGCTCTCCTCTGGGGCCAACGTCCTGACTTTC.

Here the CDR3 DNA reads TGTGCCAGTAGGGACAGGGGCTACAATGAGCAGTTCTTC. Translation: CASRDRGYNEQFF. This chain links TRBV19 with TRBJ2-1; 9 nucleotides match TRBD1. The germline V gene has CDR1 LNHDA and CDR2 SQIVND (reference sequence). This CDR3 comprises 13 residues. Unmatched junction bases numbered 0, after V lost 6 bases and J lost 3 bases.

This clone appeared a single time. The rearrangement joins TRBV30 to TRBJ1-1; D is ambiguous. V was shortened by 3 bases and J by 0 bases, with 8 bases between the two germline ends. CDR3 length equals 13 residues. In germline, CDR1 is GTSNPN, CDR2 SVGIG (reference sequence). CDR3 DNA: TGTGCCTGGAGGAGGTTGATGAACACTGAAGCTTTCTTT. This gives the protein CAWRRLMNTEAFF.

The CDR3 is CASGLVGEKLFF. In DNA, the CDR3 is TGTGCCAGCGGGCTGGTTGGTGAAAAACTGTTTTTT. The J gene is TRBJ1-4, the V gene TRBV28, with D unresolved. The CDR3 consists of 12 residues. Looked up from germline, CDR1 is MDHEN and CDR2 is SYDVKM. V shed 8 bases and J shed 7 bases, with 11 bases lying between them.

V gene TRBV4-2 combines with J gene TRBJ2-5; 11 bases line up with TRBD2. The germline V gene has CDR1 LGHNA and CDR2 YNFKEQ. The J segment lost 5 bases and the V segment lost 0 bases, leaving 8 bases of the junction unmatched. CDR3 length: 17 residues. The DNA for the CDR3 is TGTGCCAGCAGCCAAGATCCCCTAGCGGGGGGCGCGGAGACCCAGTACTTC. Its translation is CASSQDPLAGGAETQYF.

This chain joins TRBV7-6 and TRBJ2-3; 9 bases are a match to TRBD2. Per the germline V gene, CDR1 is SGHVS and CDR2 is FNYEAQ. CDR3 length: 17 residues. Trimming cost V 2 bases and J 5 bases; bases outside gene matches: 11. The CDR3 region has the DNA TGTGCCAGCAGCTTATACACCGGCGGGAGGGCCGAAGATACGCAGTATTTT. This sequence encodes CASSLYTGGRAEDTQYF.

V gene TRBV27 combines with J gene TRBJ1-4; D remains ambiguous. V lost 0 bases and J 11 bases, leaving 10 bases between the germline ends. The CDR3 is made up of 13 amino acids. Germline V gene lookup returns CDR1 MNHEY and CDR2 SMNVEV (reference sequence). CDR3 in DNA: TGTGCCAGCAGTTTATCGGCCTCGCGGAAACTGTTTTTT. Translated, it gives CASSLSASRKLFF.

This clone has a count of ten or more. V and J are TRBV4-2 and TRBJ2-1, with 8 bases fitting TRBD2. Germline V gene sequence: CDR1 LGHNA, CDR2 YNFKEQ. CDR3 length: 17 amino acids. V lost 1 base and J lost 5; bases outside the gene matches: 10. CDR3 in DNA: TGTGCCAGCAGCCAAGTCCAATCGGGACTAGTCGACAATGAGCAGTTCTTC. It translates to CASSQVQSGLVDNEQFF.

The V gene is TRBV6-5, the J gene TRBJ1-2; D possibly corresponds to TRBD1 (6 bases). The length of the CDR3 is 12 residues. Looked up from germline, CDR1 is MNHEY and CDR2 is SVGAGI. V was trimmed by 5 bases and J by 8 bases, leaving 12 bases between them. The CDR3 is CASSQSRGGYTF. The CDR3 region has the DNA TGTGCCAGCAGTCAATCCAGGGGAGGCTACACCTTC.

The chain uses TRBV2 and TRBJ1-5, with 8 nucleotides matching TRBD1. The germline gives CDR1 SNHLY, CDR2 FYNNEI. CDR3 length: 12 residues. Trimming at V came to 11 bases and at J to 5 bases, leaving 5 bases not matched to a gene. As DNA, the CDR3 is TGTGCCTCAGGGGGCCGCGATCAGCCCCAGCATTTT. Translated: CASGGRDQPQHF.

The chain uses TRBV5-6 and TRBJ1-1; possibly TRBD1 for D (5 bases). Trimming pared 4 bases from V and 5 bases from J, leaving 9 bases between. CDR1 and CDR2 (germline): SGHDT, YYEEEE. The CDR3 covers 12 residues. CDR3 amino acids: CASSPGHTEAFF. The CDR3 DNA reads TGTGCCAGCAGCCCAGGACATACTGAAGCTTTCTTT.

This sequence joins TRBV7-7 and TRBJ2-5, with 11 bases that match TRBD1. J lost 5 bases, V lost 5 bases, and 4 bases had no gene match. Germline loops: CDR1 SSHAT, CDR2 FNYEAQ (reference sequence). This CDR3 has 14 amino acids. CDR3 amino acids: CASSADRGPETQYF. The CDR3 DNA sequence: TGTGCCAGCAGCGCGGACAGGGGGCCTGAGACCCAGTACTTC.

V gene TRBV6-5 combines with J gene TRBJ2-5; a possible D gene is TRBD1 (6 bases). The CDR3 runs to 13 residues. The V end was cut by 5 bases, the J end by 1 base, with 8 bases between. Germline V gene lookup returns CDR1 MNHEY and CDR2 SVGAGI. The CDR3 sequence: CASSPRGQETQYF. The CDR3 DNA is TGTGCCAGCAGTCCCAGGGGCCAAGAGACCCAGTACTTC.

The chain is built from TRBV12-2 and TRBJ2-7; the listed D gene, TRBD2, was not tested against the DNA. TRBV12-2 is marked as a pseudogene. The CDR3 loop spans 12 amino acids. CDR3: CASRLPPGEQYF. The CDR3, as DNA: TGTGCAAGTCGCCTTCCGCCGGGGGAGCAGTACTTC.

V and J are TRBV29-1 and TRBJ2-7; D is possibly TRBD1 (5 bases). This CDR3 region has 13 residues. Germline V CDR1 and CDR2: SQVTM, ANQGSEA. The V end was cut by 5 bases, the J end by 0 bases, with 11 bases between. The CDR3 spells CSVQTVSSYEQYF. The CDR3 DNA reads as TGCAGCGTTCAGACAGTTAGCTCCTACGAGCAGTACTTC.